The TCR beta chain under discussion was sequenced for a study of blood T cell repertoires in COVID-19. Study as a whole: The origin of the acute and convalescent COVID-19 samples was the United States, Italy and Spain.

V lost 5 bases, J lost 5 bases, and 7 bases stayed unmatched. From germline, CDR1 is SGHAT and CDR2 FQNNGV. CDR3 length: 14 amino acids. Study processing details: Reference gene primer amplification yielded estimated nucleated cell counts. Method: immunoSEQ multiplex PCR; TCRdb's copy keeps in-frame clones and lacks some. V, J and clone size are taken as reported in that table, and D and trimming were inferred from the DNA itself. This table has a few hundred thousand clones, 80% to 90% appearing once. V is TRBV11-2 and J is TRBJ2-5, with TRBD1 identical over 8 bases. The origin of this receptor is a man in his fifties with active or convalescent COVID-19. The material sequenced was peripheral blood. DNA for the CDR3: TGTGCCAGCAGCACGGCAGGGGGCGAGGAGACCCAGTACTTC. This sequence encodes CASSTAGGEETQYF.